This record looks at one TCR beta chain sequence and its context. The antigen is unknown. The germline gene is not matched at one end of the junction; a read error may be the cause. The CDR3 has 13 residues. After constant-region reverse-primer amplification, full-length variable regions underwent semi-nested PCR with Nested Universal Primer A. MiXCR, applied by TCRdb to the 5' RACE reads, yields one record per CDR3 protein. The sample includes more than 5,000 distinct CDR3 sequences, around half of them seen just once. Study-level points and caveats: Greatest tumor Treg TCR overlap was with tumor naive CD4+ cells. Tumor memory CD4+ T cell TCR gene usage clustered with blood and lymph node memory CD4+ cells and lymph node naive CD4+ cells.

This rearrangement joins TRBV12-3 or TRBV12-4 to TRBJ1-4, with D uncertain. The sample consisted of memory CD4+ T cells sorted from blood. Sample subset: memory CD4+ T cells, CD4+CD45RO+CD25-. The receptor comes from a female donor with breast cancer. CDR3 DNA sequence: TGTGCCAGCAGTTTAATGAGTAATGAAAAACTGGTTTTT. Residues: CASSLMSNEKLVF.